The entry that follows covers one T cell receptor beta chain sequence. The target antigen is unknown. TCRdb fed the 5' RACE reads into MiXCR, producing one record per CDR3 protein. Of around 500,000 distinct CDR3 sequences in the sample, 13% to 15% were seen once. Only healthy Caucasians were included as donors. This specimen belongs to a study of identical twins. Whole-study results and caveats: The more abundant beta clonotypes in cord blood had fewer insertions, and memory repertoires did not show this. The study found that models underestimated out-of-frame TCR alpha sharing in monozygotic twins.

The V segment lost 3 bases and the J segment 1 base; nucleotides outside the gene matches: 6. CDR3 length: 17 residues. These data were also reused for a study on yellow fever vaccine responses in identical twins.

The chain is built from TRBV12-3 or TRBV12-4 and TRBJ1-3, with 10 nucleotides matching TRBD1. This sequence was found in a woman aged 18 to 35 in good health. The specimen was CD4+ T cells sorted from blood. In nucleotides, the CDR3 is TGTGCCAGCAGTTTCATGGACAGGGGGAAGTCTGGAAACACCATATATTTT. It specifies CASSFMDRGKSGNTIYF.